These 15 T cell receptor beta chains were sequenced from one sample in a study of CD8 T cells in Susac syndrome. RNA totalling roughly 0.45 to 1 ug underwent reverse transcription with random hexamers. TCRdb passed the immunoSEQ multiplex PCR reads through MiXCR, listing each CDR3 protein once. Of 180,000 or so distinct CDR3 sequences listed, approximately 96% were seen once; the top ten hold under 0.095%. Material for sequencing was CD4+ T cells from PBMCs. The receptors were gathered from a human donor with multiple sclerosis.

The chain is built from TRBV7-8 and TRBJ2-7; D ambiguous. This CDR3 has 17 residues. Germline lookup yields CDR1 SGHVS and CDR2 FQNEAQ. Trimming took off 1 base at V and 0 bases at J, with 16 bases between the two ends. The CDR3 loop reads CASSLGVRAPASYEQYF. The DNA of the CDR3 is TGTGCCAGCAGCTTAGGAGTCCGGGCCCCAGCCTCCTACGAGCAGTACTTC.

This chain links TRBV14 with TRBJ1-1, with D possibly matching TRBD1 (5 bases). Germline V gene sequence: CDR1 SGHDN, CDR2 FVKESK. The CDR3 runs 16 residues. Trimming removed 0 bases at V and 1 base at J, with 12 bases between. This chain's CDR3 is CASSQEGWGPNTEAFF. Written as DNA, the CDR3 is TGTGCCAGCAGCCAAGAAGGTTGGGGACCGAACACTGAAGCTTTCTTT.

The chain recombines TRBV12-3 or TRBV12-4 with TRBJ1-2; D not certain. The CDR3 covers 13 residues. V lost 3 bases and J 4 bases, leaving 9 bases between the germline ends. CDR3 sequence (DNA): TGTGCCAGCAGTTTTGGGCGCACCTATGGCTACACCTTC. Its protein is CASSFGRTYGYTF.

The chain links TRBV29-1 to TRBJ2-2; D might be TRBD1 or TRBD2, each matching 6 bases. Trimming removed 4 bases from V and 1 base from J, with 13 bases in between. Germline CDR1 SQVTM, CDR2 ANQGSEA. This CDR3 is 15 amino acids long. The CDR3: CSVVVGGGNTGELFF. CDR3 sequence (DNA): TGCAGCGTTGTGGTAGGGGGAGGGAACACCGGGGAGCTGTTTTTT.

J is TRBJ2-3 and V is TRBV12-3 or TRBV12-4; D ambiguous. V gave up 5 bases and J gave up 5 bases, with 8 bases separating them. This CDR3 contains 12 residues. The CDR3, as DNA: TGTGCCAGCAGTCCGAGACGAGATACGCAGTATTTT. Translated: CASSPRRDTQYF.

The chain employs TRBV20-1 and TRBJ1-1; D call uncertain. Trimming took off 5 bases at V and 5 bases at J, with 24 bases between the two ends. Germline loops: CDR1 DFQATT, CDR2 SNEGSKA (reference sequence). This CDR3 contains 16 residues. The CDR3 protein is CSARSSPDTWKTEAFF. The CDR3 DNA sequence: TGCAGTGCTCGATCCTCCCCCGACACTTGGAAGACTGAAGCTTTCTTT.

The V gene is TRBV15, the J gene TRBJ1-1; D perhaps matches TRBD1 (5 bases). This CDR3 region has 17 residues. Germline assignment: CDR1 LNHNV and CDR2 YYDKDF (reference sequence). Trimming took 0 bases from V and 5 from J, leaving 19 bases between them. The CDR3 region has the DNA TGTGCCACCAGCAGAGAAGGTTGGGGCCTTCCGTTGACTGAAGCTTTCTTT. Encoded protein: CATSREGWGLPLTEAFF.

The V and J genes are TRBV3-1 and TRBJ1-1; D is possibly TRBD1 (6 bases). CDR1 is LGHDT and CDR2 is YNNKEL in the germline V gene (reference sequence). The CDR3 is 13 residues long. V was trimmed by 3 bases and J by 8 bases, leaving 13 bases between them. The CDR3 DNA reads as TGTGCCAGCAGCCATTCAGGGGTGGGCGAAGCTTTCTTT. Amino acid sequence: CASSHSGVGEAFF.

The chain has TRBV7-2 and TRBJ2-1, with D possibly called TRBD1 or TRBD2 (5 bases each). Germline CDR1 and CDR2: SGHTA and FQGNSA. Trimming left V 2 bases short and J 9 bases short, with 8 bases between. The length of the CDR3 is 12 residues. CDR3 nucleotides: TGTGCCAGCAGCTTAAATGGGGGTGAGCAGTTCTTC. Protein sequence: CASSLNGGEQFF.

This clonotype was observed once. This chain joins TRBV27 and TRBJ1-1; TRBD1 matches 12 bases. The J segment lost 1 base and the V segment lost 6 bases, leaving 3 bases of the junction unmatched. The CDR3 totals 15 residues. Germline loops: CDR1 MNHEY, CDR2 SMNVEV (reference sequence). In DNA, the CDR3 is TGTGCCAGCAGGGGACAGGGGGCCTGGAACACTGAAGCTTTCTTT. Amino acids: CASRGQGAWNTEAFF.

The J gene is TRBJ1-1, the V gene TRBV12-3 or TRBV12-4; D remains ambiguous. Trimming shortened V by 8 bases and J by 1 base, and 5 bases separated the two germline ends. This CDR3 is 11 amino acids long. The CDR3 nucleotides read TGTGCCAGCGTCCAGAACACTGAAGCTTTCTTT. It codes for CASVQNTEAFF.

This clonotype appeared once. The chain is built from TRBV20-1 and TRBJ2-7; a possible D gene is TRBD2 (6 bases). This CDR3 is 12 amino acids long. The germline V and J ends were trimmed by 3 bases and 5 bases, with 11 bases remaining between them. CDR1 is DFQATT and CDR2 is SNEGSKA in the germline V gene (reference sequence). The CDR3 nucleotides are TGCAGTGCTAGCGGGGGAGTGAACGAGCAGTACTTC. Its protein is CSASGGVNEQYF.

The chain recombines TRBV20-1 with TRBJ1-2, with D possibly being TRBD1 (5 bases). Trimming stripped 8 bases from V and 1 base from J, with 11 bases between. CDR1 DFQATT and CDR2 SNEGSKA come from the germline V gene (reference sequence). This CDR3 is built from 12 residues. CDR3 bases: TGCAGTTGCCGGGACGGTAACTATGGCTACACCTTC. Translation gives CSCRDGNYGYTF.

The genes are TRBV6-2 or TRBV6-3 and TRBJ2-7; 7 bases match TRBD2. Germline V gene sequence: CDR1 MNHEY, CDR2 SVGEGT. V was pared by 2 bases and J by 4 bases, with 11 bases of the junction left unmatched. CDR3 size: 16 residues. The CDR3 coding sequence is TGTGCCAGCAGTTACGGGTCAGCGGGGCCCCTTTACGAGCAGTACTTC. Translation gives CASSYGSAGPLYEQYF.

The chain combines TRBV20-1 with TRBJ1-1, with 8 nucleotides matching TRBD1. CDR1 DFQATT and CDR2 SNEGSKA come from the germline V gene (reference sequence). V dropped 7 bases and J dropped 1; count of bases not matched to a gene: 11. The CDR3 has 15 amino acids. CDR3 region: CSVRGPGIKNTEAFF. The CDR3 DNA reads TGCAGTGTCAGGGGGCCAGGGATAAAGAACACTGAAGCTTTCTTT.